This T cell receptor (beta chain) came from a study of cytomegalovirus exposure and HLA in healthy donors. On this clone: Its antigen is unknown.

PCR used 60 Vbeta primers and 13 Jbeta primers. Clones were read by immunoSEQ multiplex PCR, and TCRdb kept only the in-frame ones, dropping some. This sample has about 160,000 clones, with around 84% found just once. The CDR3 has 14 residues. With V trimmed by 3 bases and J by 7 bases, 4 bases remained unmatched. From germline, CDR1 is MGHDK and CDR2 SYGVNS. Study-wide results and caveats: There was a cluster of highly shared sequence variants that was likely a sequencing artifact.

Sequenced: PBMCs. This clonotype originated in a man aged 45-65 years in good health and CMV-seropositive. V is TRBV25-1 and J is TRBJ2-1; 9 bases match TRBD1. The CDR3 is CASSDTGGKNEQFF. DNA of the CDR3: TGTGCCAGCAGTGATACAGGGGGCAAGAATGAGCAGTTCTTC. The full variable domain, with the rest looked up from reference TRBV25-1 and TRBJ2-1, is EADIYQTPRYLVIGTGKKITLECSQTMGHDKMYWYQQDPGMELHLIHYSYGVNSTEKGDLSSESTVSRIRTEHFPLTLESARPSHTSQYLCASSDTGGKNEQFFGPGTRLTVL.